The source of this T cell receptor (beta chain) is a study of PD-L1 blockade in urothelial cancer. TCRdb keeps only in-frame clones here, not all; method: immunoSEQ multiplex PCR. The repertoire has approximately 50,000 clones, roughly 80% of them found once; the top ten carry 3% to 4%. This clone was seen once. Time point of the sample: pretreatment peripheral blood. CDR3 length: 12 amino acids. Trimming took 8 bases from V and 7 from J, leaving 15 bases between them. CDR1 and CDR2 (germline): KGHSH, LQKENI. The gene calls are TRBV18 and TRBJ2-7; maybe TRBD2 (5 bases). The sequences come from PBMCs, collected around atezolizumab (anti-PD-L1) treatment. This sequence originates from a man in his 70s with urothelial cancer. For the CDR3, the DNA is TGTGCCAGCGGAGGCGATCCCGGGGAGCAGTACTTC. It encodes CASGGDPGEQYF.